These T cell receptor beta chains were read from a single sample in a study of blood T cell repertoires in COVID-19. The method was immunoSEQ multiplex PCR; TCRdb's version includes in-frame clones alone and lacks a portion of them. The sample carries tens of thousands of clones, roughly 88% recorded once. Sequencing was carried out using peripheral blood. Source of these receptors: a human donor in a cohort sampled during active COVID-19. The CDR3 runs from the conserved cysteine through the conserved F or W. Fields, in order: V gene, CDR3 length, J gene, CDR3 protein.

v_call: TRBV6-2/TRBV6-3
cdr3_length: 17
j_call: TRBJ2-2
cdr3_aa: CASSVMRREGYPGELFF

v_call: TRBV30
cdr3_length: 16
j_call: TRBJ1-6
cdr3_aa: CAWRRGTGNYNSPLHF

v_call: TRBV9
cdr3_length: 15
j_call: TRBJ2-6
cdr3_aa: CASSVGSRQTNVLTF

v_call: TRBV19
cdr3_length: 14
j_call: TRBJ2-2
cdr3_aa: CASRSGSSPGELFF

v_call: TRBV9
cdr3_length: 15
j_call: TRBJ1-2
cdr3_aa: CASSVLGQGNYGYTF

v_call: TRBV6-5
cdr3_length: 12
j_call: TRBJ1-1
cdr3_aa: CASKSEGNQAFF

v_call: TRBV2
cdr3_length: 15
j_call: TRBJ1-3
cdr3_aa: CASRDQGTEGNTIYF

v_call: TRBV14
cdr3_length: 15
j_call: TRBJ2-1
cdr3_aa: CASSRWDREVNEQFF

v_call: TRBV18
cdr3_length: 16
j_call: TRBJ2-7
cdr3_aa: CASSSGTSVRIREQYF

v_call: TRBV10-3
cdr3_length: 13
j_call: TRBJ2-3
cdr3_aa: CASLREGTDTQYF

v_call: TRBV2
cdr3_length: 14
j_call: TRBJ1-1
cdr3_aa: CASTRGGGRTEAFF

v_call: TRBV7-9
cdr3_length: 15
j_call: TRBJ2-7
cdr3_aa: CASSFTEAPTDEQYF

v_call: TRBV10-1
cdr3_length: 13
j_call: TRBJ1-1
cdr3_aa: CASSESGGNEAFF

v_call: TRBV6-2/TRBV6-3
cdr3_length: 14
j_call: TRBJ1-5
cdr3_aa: CASSYSGGRQPQHF

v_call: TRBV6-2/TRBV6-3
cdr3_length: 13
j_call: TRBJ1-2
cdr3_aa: CASSLQGFYGYTF

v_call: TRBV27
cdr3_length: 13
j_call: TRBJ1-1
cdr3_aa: CASSSHTQGEAFF

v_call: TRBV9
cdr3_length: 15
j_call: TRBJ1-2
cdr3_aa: CASSLTGGASNGYTF

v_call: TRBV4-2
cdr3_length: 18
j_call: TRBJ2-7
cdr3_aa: CASSQDLASGGFSYEQYF

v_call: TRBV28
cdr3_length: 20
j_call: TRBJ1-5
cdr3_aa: CASSPTYPGTGGISNQPQHF

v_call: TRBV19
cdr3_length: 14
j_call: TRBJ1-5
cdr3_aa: CASSMDRQNQPQHF